These T cell receptor beta chains were read from a single sample in a study of blood T cell repertoires in COVID-19. The repertoire was sequenced with immunoSEQ multiplex PCR; TCRdb's copy has only in-frame clones and lacks some. Among tens of thousands of clones listed, 91% were seen once. Source material: peripheral blood. The receptors here all came from a woman aged 45 to 65 in a cohort sampled during active COVID-19. Both conserved end residues are part of each CDR3. D genes are given only for firm matches. Size values are once, few and many counts, or a class for expanded clones, and some rows have none.

D,V,J,size,DNA,CDR3
TRBD1,TRBV25-1,TRBJ1-1,-,TGTGCCAGCAGTGAAACAGGGGTTTTCAATACTGAAGCTTTCTTT,CASSETGVFNTEAFF
-,TRBV7-2,TRBJ2-1,-,TGTGCCAGCAGCTTAGCCAGACGGGACAATGAGCAGTTCTTC,CASSLARRDNEQFF
-,TRBV25-1,TRBJ2-5,-,TGTGCCAGCAGTGAATCGCGGTTCCAAGAGACCCAGTACTTC,CASSESRFQETQYF
-,TRBV18,TRBJ1-3,-,TGTGCCAGCTCACCGGCCAGCTCTGGAAACACCATATATTTT,CASSPASSGNTIYF
TRBD1,TRBV5-8,TRBJ1-1,-,TGTGCCAGCAGCTTCCCAGGGGGCGCGGGCACTGAAGCTTTCTTT,CASSFPGGAGTEAFF
TRBD1,TRBV28,TRBJ2-7,-,TGTGCCAGCAGTTTATATTACAGGGGGCTCGAGCAGTACTTC,CASSLYYRGLEQYF
-,TRBV10-1,TRBJ1-3,-,TGCGCCAGCAGTGAGGACTCCTACTCTGGAAACACCATATATTTT,CASSEDSYSGNTIYF
-,TRBV7-9,TRBJ2-5,-,TGTGCCAGCAGCTTAGCCAGAGGCCCCCTCCAAGAGACCCAGTACTTC,CASSLARGPLQETQYF
-,TRBV18,TRBJ2-7,once,TGTGCCAGCTCACCAGGCAGCTCCTACGAGCAGTACTTC,CASSPGSSYEQYF
-,TRBV9,TRBJ1-4,-,TGTGCCAGCAGCCCCCGGGCCGCGACGGGGGAAAAACTGTTTTTT,CASSPRAATGEKLFF
-,TRBV7-9,TRBJ2-2,few,TGTGCCAGCAGCTTAGTCGGGTCCGGGGAGCTGTTTTTT,CASSLVGSGELFF
TRBD1,TRBV9,TRBJ1-5,many,TGTGCCAGCAGCGACGGACAGGGGGTTCAGCCCCAGCATTTT,CASSDGQGVQPQHF
-,TRBV5-1,TRBJ1-4,-,TGCGCCAGCAGCTTGGGACAGGTCGCTGGTAATGAAAAACTGTTTTTT,CASSLGQVAGNEKLFF
TRBD1,TRBV6-5,TRBJ1-1,-,TGTGCCAGCAGTTCGGGGACAGGGTTGGTGAACACTGAAGCTTTCTTT,CASSSGTGLVNTEAFF
-,TRBV10-3,TRBJ2-2,once,TGTGCCATCAGTGCGCAGGGCGCGAACACCGGGGAGCTGTTTTTT,CAISAQGANTGELFF
-,TRBV4-1,TRBJ1-1,-,TGCGCCAGCAGCCAACCTAGCACTGAAGCTTTCTTT,CASSQPSTEAFF
TRBD1,TRBV6-5,TRBJ2-7,-,TGTGCCAGCAGTACAAGCAGGGGGCAATACGAGCAGTACTTC,CASSTSRGQYEQYF
-,TRBV4-2,TRBJ2-7,-,TGTGCCAGCAGCCCCCGACTAGGCGGGTACGAGCAGTACTTC,CASSPRLGGYEQYF
-,TRBV5-4,TRBJ2-7,-,TGTGCCAGCAGCTCCCCGGGGATCCCACCCTACGAGCAGTACTTC,CASSSPGIPPYEQYF
TRBD2,TRBV11-3,TRBJ2-7,-,TGTGCCAGCAGCTTAAGGCTAGCGGGAGTCAGCTACGAGCAGTACTTC,CASSLRLAGVSYEQYF
TRBD2,TRBV5-1,TRBJ2-3,-,TGCGCCAGCAGCTTCCCAGCGGGGGGCCAAATCAGCGATCGGGATACGCAGTATTTT,CASSFPAGGQISDRDTQYF
-,TRBV19,TRBJ1-5,once,TGTGCCAGTACCTACCTACAGGGAAGCAATCAGCCCCAGCATTTT,CASTYLQGSNQPQHF
-,TRBV5-1,TRBJ1-2,-,TGCGCCAGCAGCTTGTCGGCGGGGGTCTATGGCTACACCTTC,CASSLSAGVYGYTF
-,TRBV7-2,TRBJ1-1,once,TGTGCCAGCAGCTTAGACAGACGGAACACTGAAGCTTTCTTT,CASSLDRRNTEAFF
TRBD2,TRBV4-1,TRBJ2-1,-,TGCGCCAGCAGCCAAGATCGCGGGCGGGAGGGCCAGTTCTTC,CASSQDRGREGQFF
-,TRBV2,TRBJ2-2,-,TGTGCCAGCCTTTCGGCGCCCTACAGGGTCGAGACCTTGAACACCGGGGAGCTGTTTTTT,CASLSAPYRVETLNTGELFF
-,TRBV5-1,TRBJ1-1,-,TGCGCCAGCAGCTTGAATTGGTTAGCTCGGGGGGAAATGAACACTGAAGCTTTCTTT,CASSLNWLARGEMNTEAFF
TRBD2,TRBV5-1,TRBJ2-2,-,TGCGCCAGCAGCTTGGCCGGGTTTGCTAGCGGGGGGCCTGGCCCGAACACCGGGGAGCTGTTTTTT,CASSLAGFASGGPGPNTGELFF
TRBD1,TRBV3-1/TRBV3-2,TRBJ1-2,-,TGTGCCAGCACCACCTCAGGGGGCTATGGCTACACCTTC,CASTTSGGYGYTF
TRBD2,TRBV30,TRBJ2-1,-,TGTGCCTGGAGCGGGGGGTCCTCCTACAATGAGCAGTTCTTC,CAWSGGSSYNEQFF
TRBD2,TRBV4-2,TRBJ2-1,-,TGTGCCAGCAGCCAATCCGGACTAGCGGGAGCCTACAATGAGCAGTTCTTC,CASSQSGLAGAYNEQFF
-,TRBV9,TRBJ2-1,-,TGTGCCAGCAGCGTAGTTGGGGGGGGCCCGGCGGGCTACAATGAGCAGTTCTTC,CASSVVGGGPAGYNEQFF
-,TRBV2,TRBJ2-4,-,TGTGCCAGCACGGGGATTAGAGGCAACATTCAGTACTTC,CASTGIRGNIQYF
-,TRBV19,TRBJ2-2,-,TGTGCCAGTAGTGTTGTAAGCGGGACAAACACCGGGGAGCTGTTTTTT,CASSVVSGTNTGELFF
-,TRBV5-1,TRBJ1-1,-,TGCGCCAGCAGCTTGGATATCGTCAGGATGAACACTGAAGCTTTCTTT,CASSLDIVRMNTEAFF
-,TRBV5-6,TRBJ2-1,-,TGTGCCAGCAGCTTAGTCCCCGGGGAGTCCAATGAGCAGTTCTTC,CASSLVPGESNEQFF
TRBD1,TRBV19,TRBJ1-2,-,TGTGCCAGTAGTATTACCGGGACAGGGGACTATGGCTACACCTTC,CASSITGTGDYGYTF
TRBD1,TRBV9,TRBJ1-6,-,TGTGCCAGCAGCCCTCGGGACAGCGGGTCACCCCTCCACTTT,CASSPRDSGSPLHF
TRBD1,TRBV29-1,TRBJ2-3,-,TGCAGCGTTGAAGATCTCGGGGACAGAAGCACAGATACGCAGTATTTT,CSVEDLGDRSTDTQYF
-,TRBV6-2/TRBV6-3,TRBJ2-1,-,TGTGCCAGCAGTCCCAGGAAGGGGGTCTTCGATGAGCAGTTCTTC,CASSPRKGVFDEQFF
-,TRBV5-1,TRBJ1-1,once,TGCGCCAGCAGCTTGGCGCAGGGGAGCACTGAAGCTTTCTTT,CASSLAQGSTEAFF
-,TRBV28,TRBJ2-1,-,TGTGCCAGCAGTTTAGTACTAGCCGACCGGGGGCAGTTCTTC,CASSLVLADRGQFF